Below, 11 T cell receptor beta chains from the same sample are listed, as sequenced in a study of blood T cell repertoires in COVID-19. Assay: immunoSEQ multiplex PCR; the TCRdb copy retains only in-frame clones and omits some. The sample carries fewer than 250,000 clones, around 90% recorded once. The sequencing input was peripheral blood. These receptors were obtained from a man in his thirties or forties with COVID-19, enrolled during active disease.

The chain links TRBV11-2 to TRBJ2-1, with TRBD2 matching 10 bases. Germline CDR1 SGHAT, CDR2 FQNNGV. V was clipped by 1 base and J by 9 bases; unmatched bases: 9. The CDR3 extends over 16 amino acids. The CDR3 loop is CASSLASRLAGVEQFF. CDR3 nucleotide sequence: TGTGCCAGCAGCTTAGCGTCTAGGCTAGCGGGGGTTGAGCAGTTCTTC.

The chain joins TRBV11-2 to TRBJ2-5; 7 bases match TRBD2. With V trimmed by 5 bases and J by 4 bases, 10 bases remained unmatched. Germline V gives CDR1 SGHAT, CDR2 FQNNGV. There are 15 residues in the CDR3. The CDR3 loop reads CASSPGTTRGETQYF. The CDR3 DNA is TGTGCCAGCAGCCCTGGGACTACGAGGGGAGAGACCCAGTACTTC.

The genes are TRBV11-1 and TRBJ2-2, with D perhaps matching TRBD2 (6 bases). V lost 7 bases, J lost 6 bases, and 15 bases lay in between. The CDR3 is 14 amino acids. The germline CDR1 and CDR2 sequences are SGHAT and FQDESV (reference sequence). CDR3 sequence (DNA): TGTGCCAGCACCCTGCTAGCGTCCGCCGGGGAGCTGTTTTTT. This gives the protein CASTLLASAGELFF.

The chain recombines TRBV11-2 with TRBJ1-2; 9 bases match TRBD1. The CDR3 runs 15 residues. Germline-derived CDR1 and CDR2 are SGHAT and FQNNGV. The trim removed 4 bases at V and 4 bases at J, leaving 7 bases unmatched. In DNA form, the CDR3 reads TGTGCCAGCAGCTCGGGACAGGGAAATCCCTATGGCTACACCTTC. Amino acids: CASSSGQGNPYGYTF.

The chain is built from TRBV25-1 and TRBJ2-3, with 7 bases fitting TRBD2. The V and J ends lost 6 bases and 0 bases, in that order; junction bases with no gene match: 3. The germline gives CDR1 MGHDK, CDR2 SYGVNS. This CDR3 contains 14 residues. In DNA, the CDR3 is TGTGCCAGCAGGGCTAGCGGTAGCACAGATACGCAGTATTTT. This translates into CASRASGSTDTQYF. The full variable domain, in which reference TRBV25-1 and TRBJ2-3 provide the parts outside the CDR3, is EADIYQTPRYLVIGTGKKITLECSQTMGHDKMYWYQQDPGMELHLIHYSYGVNSTEKGDLSSESTVSRIRTEHFPLTLESARPSHTSQYLCASRASGSTDTQYFGPGTRLTVL.

This clone has more than one count but fewer than ten. V gene TRBV14 combines with J gene TRBJ2-3, with D perhaps TRBD2 (5 bases). CDR1 is SGHDN and CDR2 is FVKESK in the germline V gene. The V gene lost 2 bases and the J gene lost 5 bases, with 17 bases spanning the gap. This CDR3 comprises 16 residues. Written as DNA, the CDR3 is TGTGCCAGCAGCCAAAGATTGGACTTTCCTAGAGATACGCAGTATTTT. Protein: CASSQRLDFPRDTQYF. Using reference TRBV14 and TRBJ2-3 for the parts outside the CDR3, the full variable domain is EAGVTQFPSHSVIEKGQTVTLRCDPISGHDNLYWYRRVMGKEIKFLLHFVKESKQDESGMPNNRFLAERTGGTYSTLKVQPAELEDSGVYFCASSQRLDFPRDTQYFGPGTRLTVL.

This clone appeared a single time. This chain connects TRBV27 to TRBJ2-7; TRBD1 agrees at 8 bases. CDR3 length equals 14 residues. Germline V gene data show CDR1 as MNHEY and CDR2 as SMNVEV (reference sequence). The V segment lost 3 bases and the J segment 5 bases; nucleotides outside the gene matches: 6. This CDR3 reads CASSFGTGLNEQYF. In DNA, the CDR3 is TGTGCCAGCAGTTTCGGGACAGGTTTAAACGAGCAGTACTTC.

The J gene is TRBJ2-1, the V gene TRBV3-1 (or the pseudogene TRBV3-2), with D maybe TRBD2 (5 bases). Germline V gene data show CDR1 as LGHDT and CDR2 as YNNKEL (reference sequence). The CDR3 loop spans 16 amino acids. V dropped 2 bases and J dropped 2 bases, with 13 bases sitting between them. CDR3 nucleotides: TGTGCCAGCAGCCAACTGCCGAGCGGCGCCTACAATGAGCAGTTCTTC. This sequence encodes CASSQLPSGAYNEQFF.

The chain employs TRBV7-9 and TRBJ2-3, with D perhaps TRBD2 (6 bases). This CDR3 has 11 residues. The V gene lost 11 bases and the J gene lost 6 bases, with 12 bases spanning the gap. Germline values: CDR1 SEHNR, CDR2 FQNEAQ (reference sequence). CDR3 loop: CARGEFDTQYF. In DNA form, the CDR3 reads TGTGCCCGCGGGGAGTTCGATACGCAGTATTTT.

The V and J genes are TRBV11-2 and TRBJ1-3; D might be TRBD1 (5 bases). Germline V gives CDR1 SGHAT, CDR2 FQNNGV. The CDR3 runs 16 residues. Trimming took off 6 bases at V and 6 bases at J, with 21 bases between the two ends. CDR3 coding DNA: TGTGCCAGCAGACCCTACCAGGGATCACACTCAAACACCATATATTTT. It encodes CASRPYQGSHSNTIYF.

This chain links TRBV12-3 or TRBV12-4 with TRBJ2-2; D not resolved. V lost 0 bases to trimming and J lost 7 bases, with 6 bases between them. This CDR3 spans 13 amino acids. CDR3 nucleotide sequence: TGTGCCAGCAGTTTAGCGGCCCACGGGGAGCTGTTTTTT. Translating it yields CASSLAAHGELFF.